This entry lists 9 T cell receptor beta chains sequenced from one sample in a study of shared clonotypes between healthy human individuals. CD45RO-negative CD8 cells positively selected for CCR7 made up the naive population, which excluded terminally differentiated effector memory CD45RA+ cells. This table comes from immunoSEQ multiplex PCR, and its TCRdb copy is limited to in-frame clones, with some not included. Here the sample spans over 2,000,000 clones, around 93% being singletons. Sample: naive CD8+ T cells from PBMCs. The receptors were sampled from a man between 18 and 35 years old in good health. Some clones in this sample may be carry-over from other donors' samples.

As DNA, the CDR3 is TGTGCCAGCAGTTTAGGGGGGGCAGGATTGTATAACACTGAAGCTTTCTTT. Translating it yields CASSLGGAGLYNTEAFF. This sequence joins TRBV27 and TRBJ1-1, with D perhaps TRBD1 (6 bases). Trimming stripped 2 bases from V and 2 bases from J, with 18 bases between. CDR3 length: 17 residues. Germline loops: CDR1 MNHEY, CDR2 SMNVEV (reference sequence).

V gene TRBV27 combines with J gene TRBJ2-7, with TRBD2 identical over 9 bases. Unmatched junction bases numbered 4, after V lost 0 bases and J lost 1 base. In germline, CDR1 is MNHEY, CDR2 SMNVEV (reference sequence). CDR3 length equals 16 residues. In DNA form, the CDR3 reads TGTGCCAGCAGTTTATCAGGGCGGGAGGGTTCCTACGAGCAGTACTTC. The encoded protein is CASSLSGREGSYEQYF.

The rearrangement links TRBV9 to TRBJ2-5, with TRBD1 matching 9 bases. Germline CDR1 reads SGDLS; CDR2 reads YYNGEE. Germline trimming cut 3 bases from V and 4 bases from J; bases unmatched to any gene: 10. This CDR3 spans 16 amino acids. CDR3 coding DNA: TGTGCCAGCAGCGGCTCCGGGACAGGGTGGGGAGAGACCCAGTACTTC. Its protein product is CASSGSGTGWGETQYF.

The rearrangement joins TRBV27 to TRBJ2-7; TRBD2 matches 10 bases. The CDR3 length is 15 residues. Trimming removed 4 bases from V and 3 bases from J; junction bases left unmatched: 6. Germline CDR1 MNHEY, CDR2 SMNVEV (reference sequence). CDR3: CASSSRTSGLYEQYF. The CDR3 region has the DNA TGTGCCAGCAGTTCTAGGACTAGCGGCCTCTACGAGCAGTACTTC.

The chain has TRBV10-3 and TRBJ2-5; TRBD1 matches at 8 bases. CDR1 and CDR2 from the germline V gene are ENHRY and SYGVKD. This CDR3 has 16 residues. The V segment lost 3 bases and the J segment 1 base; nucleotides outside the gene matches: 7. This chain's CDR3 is CAISEPDREPQETQYF. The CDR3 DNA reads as TGTGCCATCAGTGAACCGGACAGGGAACCCCAAGAGACCCAGTACTTC.

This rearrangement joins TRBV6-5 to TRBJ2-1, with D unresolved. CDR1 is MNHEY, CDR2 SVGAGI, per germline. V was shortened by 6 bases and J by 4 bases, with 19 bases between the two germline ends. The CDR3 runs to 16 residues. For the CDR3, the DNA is TGTGCCAGCAGCTACAATTGGAAGGCAGGATACAATGAGCAGTTCTTC. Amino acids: CASSYNWKAGYNEQFF.

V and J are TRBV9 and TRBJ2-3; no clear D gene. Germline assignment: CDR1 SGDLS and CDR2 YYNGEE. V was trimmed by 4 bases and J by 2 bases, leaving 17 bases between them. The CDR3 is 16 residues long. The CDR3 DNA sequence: TGTGCCAGCAGCCTCGGCCACCCTCCGGCCACAGATACGCAGTATTTT. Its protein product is CASSLGHPPATDTQYF.

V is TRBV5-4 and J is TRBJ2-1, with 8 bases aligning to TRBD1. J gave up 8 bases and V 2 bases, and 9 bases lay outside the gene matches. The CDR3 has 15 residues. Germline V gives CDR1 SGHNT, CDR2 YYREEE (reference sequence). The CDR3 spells CASSFRQGLAHEQFF. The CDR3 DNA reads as TGTGCCAGCAGCTTTAGACAGGGGCTCGCCCATGAGCAGTTCTTC.

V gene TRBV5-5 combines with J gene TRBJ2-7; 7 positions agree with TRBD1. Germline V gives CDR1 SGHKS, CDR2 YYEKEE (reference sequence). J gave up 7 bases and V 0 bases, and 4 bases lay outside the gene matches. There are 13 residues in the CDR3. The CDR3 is CASSLDRGSEQYF. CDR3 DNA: TGTGCCAGCAGCTTGGACAGGGGATCGGAGCAGTACTTC. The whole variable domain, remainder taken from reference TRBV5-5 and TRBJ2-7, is DAGVTQSPTHLIKTRGQQVTLRCSPISGHKSVSWYQQVLGQGPQFIFQYYEKEERGRGNFPDRFSARQFPNYSSELNVNALLLGDSALYLCASSLDRGSEQYFGPGTRLTVT.